The clone carrying this TCR beta chain has just one count. These data are taken from a study of blood T cell repertoires in COVID-19. Sequenced by immunoSEQ multiplex PCR; TCRdb stores in-frame clones only, minus some. The repertoire holds roughly 250,000 clones, with about 82% as singletons. The germline V gene has CDR1 SNHLY and CDR2 FYNNEI. The CDR3 loop spans 12 amino acids. Trimming shortened V by 5 bases and J by 3 bases, and 7 bases separated the two germline ends. Source material: PBMCs or T cells enriched from blood (not recorded which). The receptor was isolated from a woman aged 45-59 years who had recovered from COVID-19. This chain connects TRBV2 to TRBJ1-1, with D hard to call. CDR3 DNA: TGTGCCAGCAGTTCGCGGTACACTGAAGCTTTCTTT. Translated: CASSSRYTEAFF.